The clone carrying this TCR beta chain was seen at least ten times. CDR3 length: 14 residues. From germline, CDR1 is SGHRS and CDR2 YFSETQ. Unmatched junction bases numbered 3, after V lost 5 bases and J lost 3 bases. The data derive from a study of quantifying T cell responses using KT2 cells. Study overall: Reverse transcription used primers in the TCR alpha and beta constant regions.

A single-stranded UMI oligo with SP2 sequence was ligated to cDNA 3' ends. An equimolar mix of RC1.1 and RC1.2 primed the beta chain across TRBC1 and TRBC2. TCRdb independently ran MiXCR on the UMI-ligation and nested PCR reads; one entry per CDR3 protein. The sample carries around 35,000 distinct CDR3 sequences, around 10% recorded once. The sample is PBMC spiked with counted cells of clone KT2. A range of KT2-to-PBMC ratios was made using fixed PBMC numbers. This sequence joins TRBV5-1 and TRBJ2-4, with 9 bases aligning to TRBD1. This sequence originates from a human donor. Sequencing input: PBMCs spiked with cells of the T cell clone KT2. CDR3 sequence reads: CASRDRGSKNIQYF. In DNA form, the CDR3 reads TGCGCCAGCAGAGACAGGGGGAGCAAAAACATTCAGTACTTC.